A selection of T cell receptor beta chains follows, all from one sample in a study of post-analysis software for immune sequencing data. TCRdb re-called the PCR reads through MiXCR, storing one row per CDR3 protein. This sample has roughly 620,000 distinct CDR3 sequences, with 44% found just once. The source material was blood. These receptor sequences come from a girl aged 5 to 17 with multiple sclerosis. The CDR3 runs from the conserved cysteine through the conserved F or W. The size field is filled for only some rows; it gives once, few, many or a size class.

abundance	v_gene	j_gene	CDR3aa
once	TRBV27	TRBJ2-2	CASRVAGGLAYTGELFF
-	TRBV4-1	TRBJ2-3	CASSQPRSTDTQYF
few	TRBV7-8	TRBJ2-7	CASSLAPWDEQYF
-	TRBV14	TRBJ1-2	CASSQLGRGYNYGYTF
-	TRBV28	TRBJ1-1	CASSSLGRGSGEAFF
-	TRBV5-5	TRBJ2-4	CASRGGGAKNIQYF
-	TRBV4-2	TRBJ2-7	CASSRGRGGVYEQYF
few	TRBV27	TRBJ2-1	CASWGAREENNEQFF
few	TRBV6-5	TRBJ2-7	CASSPRDRSLLEQYF
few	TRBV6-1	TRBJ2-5	CASGILVAEETQYF
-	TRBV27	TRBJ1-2	CASSERGYNYGYTF
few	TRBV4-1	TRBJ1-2	CASSQDRGGTNYGYTF
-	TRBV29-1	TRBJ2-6	CSVVSPGANVLTF
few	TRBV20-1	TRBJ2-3	CSAEVLDTQYF
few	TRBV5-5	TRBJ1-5	CASSPWTGRNQPQHF
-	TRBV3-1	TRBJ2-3	CASSQDSDPRGADTQYF
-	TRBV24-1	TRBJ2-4	CATSDSRAKNIQYF
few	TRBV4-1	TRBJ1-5	CASSQGQNRDQPQHF
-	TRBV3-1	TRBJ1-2	CASSQGGGRGYTF
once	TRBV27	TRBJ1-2	CASKAKNYGYTF
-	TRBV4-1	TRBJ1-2	CASSQEETVNYGYTF
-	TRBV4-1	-	CASSQSSGEDSGNYEQYF
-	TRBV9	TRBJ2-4	CASSVEDSPTKNIQYF
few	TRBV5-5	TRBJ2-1	CASSLTPEYYNEQFF
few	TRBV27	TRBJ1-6	CASSAPNSPLHF
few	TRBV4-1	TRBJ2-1	CASSQDGGAFDEQFF
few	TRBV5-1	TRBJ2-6	CASSQGNSGANVLTF
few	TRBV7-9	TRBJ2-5	CASSPSGSWRNEQYF
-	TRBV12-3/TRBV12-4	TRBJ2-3	CASTMGAGSADTQYF
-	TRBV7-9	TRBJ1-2	CASSTPLVRSPYGYTF
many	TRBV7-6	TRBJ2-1	CASSPFDNEQFF
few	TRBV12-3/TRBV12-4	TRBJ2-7	CASGGSSGYEQYF
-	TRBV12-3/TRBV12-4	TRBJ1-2	CASSADRYGYTF
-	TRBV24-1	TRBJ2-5	CATSDLQETQYF
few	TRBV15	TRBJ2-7	CATSIRGGDSYEQYF
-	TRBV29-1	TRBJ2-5	CSVPQSSGQETQYF
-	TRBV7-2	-	CASSRSPVGASGMAQYF
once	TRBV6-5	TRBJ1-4	CASSYSPEKSSEKLFF
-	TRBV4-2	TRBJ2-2	CASSQENVDVNTGELFF